This T cell receptor beta chain was recorded in a study of memory CD4+ T cells and cytomegalovirus serostatus. This clone was observed a single time. Single viable CD3+CD4+CD8-CD45RO+ cells were sorted as the memory CD4+ T cells. Clones were sequenced by immunoSEQ multiplex PCR, and TCRdb holds only the in-frame ones, with some missing. This table has about 52,000 clones, about 80% appearing once. CDR3 length equals 15 residues. The V end lost 0 bases, the J end lost 0 bases, and 8 bases lay between the germline ends. The germline CDR1 and CDR2 sequences are SGHTA and FQGNSA. The sequenced sample consisted of memory CD4+ T cells from blood. The sequence derives from an adult in good health and CMV-seropositive. The chain recombines TRBV7-2 with TRBJ1-2; D gene unclear. Here the CDR3 reads CASSLAGIANYGYTF. DNA of the CDR3: TGTGCCAGCAGCTTAGCTGGGATAGCTAACTATGGCTACACCTTC.